This T cell receptor beta chain appears in the sequencing data of a study of technical replicates of blood from a handful of donors. Data came from immunoSEQ multiplex PCR; TCRdb stores just in-frame clones and leaves some out. The table includes over 70,000 clones, nearly 98% detected once. Germline V gives CDR1 GTSNPN, CDR2 SVGIG (reference sequence). The junction had 9 bases not matched to a gene; V was cut back by 5 bases and J by 4 bases. The CDR3 consists of 14 residues. The sequence was collected from a human donor in good health. Sequenced input: T cells isolated from PBMCs. The chain employs TRBV30 and TRBJ2-7; 9 positions match TRBD1. The CDR3 reads CAWATGQGMYEQYF. The CDR3 DNA sequence: TGTGCCTGGGCCACGGGACAGGGAATGTACGAGCAGTACTTC.